This is a list of T cell receptor beta chains from one sample in a study of T cell repertoires in aging, cancer and after chemotherapy. TCRdb re-analysed the multiplex PCR reads in MiXCR, keeping a single row per CDR3 protein. The sample contains more than 15,000 distinct CDR3 sequences, about 46% of which appear only once. What was sequenced was blood. The receptor source for this set is a human donor in good health. Each CDR3 is given with its conserved first and last residue. D genes are given only for firm matches. Rows give clone size only sometimes, using once, few, many, or a class for an expanded clone.

>TRBJ2-7|.|TRBD2|TRBV27
CASSSGTSGVYEQYF
TGTGCCAGCAGTTCCGGGACTAGCGGTGTCTACGAGCAGTACTTC
>TRBJ2-3|medium-sized|TRBD2|TRBV29-1
CSGVRAGGPTDTQYF
TGCAGCGGAGTGCGAGCGGGAGGGCCCACAGATACGCAGTATTTT
>TRBJ2-7|.|.|TRBV5-6
CASSIYLCSVTSDEAGGHEQYF
.
>TRBJ2-1|.|.|TRBV11-1
CASSSAVRASYNEQFF
TGTGCCAGCAGCTCCGCCGTCCGGGCCTCCTACAATGAGCAGTTCTTC
>TRBJ2-5|.|TRBD2|TRBV15
CATSRVAGGTETQYF
TGTGCCACCAGCAGGGTAGCGGGAGGGACAGAGACCCAGTACTTC
>TRBJ2-4|.|.|TRBV5-6
CASSLGHRRQSKNIQYF
TGTGCCAGCAGCTTGGGACACAGGCGCCAATCCAAAAACATTCAGTACTTC
>TRBJ2-6|few|TRBD2|TRBV6-2/TRBV6-3
CASIRGGDGANVLTF
TGTGCCAGCATCCGGGGAGGGGACGGGGCCAACGTCCTGACTTTC
>TRBJ2-7|once|.|TRBV6-6
CASSADGYEQYF
TGTGCCAGCAGTGCGGACGGTTACGAGCAGTACTTC
>TRBJ1-1|.|.|TRBV18
CASSPLKTKANTEAFF
TGTGCCAGCTCACCTCTTAAGACAAAGGCGAACACTGAAGCTTTCTTT
>TRBJ1-6|once|TRBD1|TRBV5-4
CASSQGQVNSPLHF
TGTGCCAGCAGCCAGGGACAGGTTAATTCACCCCTCCACTTT